This TCR beta chain emerged from a study of T cell clonality in common variable immunodeficiency. Study-level results: CVID subjects had higher TCRbeta clonality than healthy controls, most marked in about a third. Shared TCRbeta clones were fewer between CVID subjects than controls.

Most patients and controls had Caucasian heritage. Blood samples were heparinized, about 4.5 to 8 ml per donor. Germline V gene sequence: CDR1 MNHEY, CDR2 SVGEGT. This CDR3 has 14 amino acids. This clone was seen more than once but under ten times. Its antigen is unidentified. A much larger clone lies one base from this, so it may be a read error. The read halts 3 residues ahead of the CDR3 end, with the missing end drawn from the germline J gene. Sequenced by immunoSEQ multiplex PCR; TCRdb stores in-frame clones only, minus some. The sample has about 40,000 clones, none seen only once. Sequenced sample: peripheral blood mononuclear cells. The chain links TRBV6-2 or TRBV6-3 to TRBJ1-2; D unresolved. The sequence came from a person between 18 and 70 years old in good health. This CDR3 reads CASRRLVTTYDYTF. The CDR3 DNA, read in part, is TGTGCCAGCAGGCGACTAGTCACAACCTACGAC.